This paragraph covers one T cell receptor beta chain sequence. Its antigen is not yet known. No base qualities exist here, and no much larger clone lies one base off it. TCRbeta CDR3 regions were amplified from genomic DNA by means of the immunoSEQ Assay, a bias-controlled multiplex PCR. Processing in the source paper ran as follows. Within the assay, amplification of reference gene primers was used to estimate how many nucleated cells each sample contained. Sequence reads were collapsed and filtered to measure the absolute abundance of every unique TCRbeta CDR3 rearrangement. For each sample, productive Simpson clonality was calculated as the square root of Simpson's diversity index over productive rearrangements. TCRdb retrieved this table from immuneACCESS and kept in-frame rearrangements only. Not all clones are present; in checked studies, unresolved V genes account for under half, and no reason is known for the remainder. V, J and clone size are taken as reported in that table, and D and trimming were inferred from the DNA itself. For this sample there are 250,000 to 300,000 clones; more than 70% appear just once. The top ten hold roughly 12% of the sample.

The data derive from a study of blood T cell repertoires in COVID-19 (TCRdb year 2020). Study-wide context: The collaborator samples originated in the United States, Italy and Spain and spanned the acute and convalescent phases of COVID-19. A freely available public database, intended as a resource for researchers studying the immune response to SARS-CoV-2, is where the repertoires were released. Where available, HLA class I and class II types were obtained from metadata supplied by the sample provider rather than from assay-based typing. The dataset comprised deeply sampled blood TCRbeta repertoires from subjects exposed to, actively infected with, or recovered from COVID-19. The samples were drawn from two sources: the first 160 participants of the ongoing ImmuneRACE study, and 1,254 subjects contributed by 6 global collaborators. Sample metadata almost always included a de-identified subject ID, COVID-19 status, age in years and sex. The material from the prospective study consisted of cDNA or gDNA derived from T cells, B-cell-depleted T cells, or PBMCs. Study-level results and caveats: Clinical and demographic metadata were provided uncurated, with the amount varying by source and participant.

One collaborating source in Seattle enrolled patients during active infection and followed them longitudinally through the course of disease. The collaborating institutions used their own protocols to collect whole blood in K2EDTA tubes. For TCRbeta analysis, collaborators shipped samples in one of three forms: frozen whole blood, isolated PBMCs, or DNA extracted from either of those sample types. V trim: 5 bases; J trim: 6 bases; unmatched bases: 8. The germline V gene (reference sequence) specifies GTSNPN as CDR1 and SVGIG as CDR2. The cysteine opens and the phenylalanine closes a CDR3 of 13 amino acids. The kept DNA is CDR3 alone, 39 bases in frame from the first base.

The rearranged segments are TRBV30 and TRBJ2-7, with 9 central nucleotides matching TRBD1. Sequencing input: peripheral blood. The sequence was obtained from a woman under 40 with COVID-19, enrolled during active disease. The DNA reads TGTGCCTGGGGCCGGGACAGGGTGGCCGAGCAGTACTTC. Translated, it reads CAWGRDRVAEQYF.